The 8 T cell receptor beta chains below come from one sample, sequenced in a study of T-cell memory formation after mild COVID-19 (dated by TCRdb to the early 2020s). The method was 5' RACE. Sequencing used an Illumina NovaSeq 6000. Through fastp at Q25 and MiXCR, TCRdb rebuilt clones from the public reads, retaining in-frame beta chains. All rows with the same CDR3 protein become a single entry with the most common DNA and genes. The sample contains 470,000 or so distinct CDR3 sequences, around a sixth of them found a single time. The biggest ten clones account for 9% to 15% of the sample. Source material: PBMCs or a T cell subset sorted from them (not recorded which). The receptors stem from an adult woman who had mild COVID-19 (a few samples of this study predate the infection). The sample titles of this study are shuffled in the database, so cell type and time point are left out; the donor was told from shared clones.

This chain uses TRBV5-1 with TRBJ1-1; D remains unclear. Between the trimmed V and J ends, which lost 0 bases and 6 bases, there was a span of 21 bases. The CDR3 is 17 residues long. Germline CDR1 and CDR2: SGHRS and YFSETQ. This CDR3 is CASSLDGGYLWIPEAFF. The CDR3 region has the DNA TGCGCCAGCAGCTTGGATGGAGGCTACCTCTGGATCCCTGAAGCTTTCTTT.

The J gene is TRBJ2-1, the V gene TRBV11-3; 7 bases match TRBD1. CDR3 length: 16 amino acids. Germline CDR1 SGHNT, CDR2 YENEEA. After removal of 5 bases from V and 9 bases from J, the junction contained 16 bases not matched to a gene. The CDR3 region has the DNA TGTGCCAGCAGCCCAACCGGACAGGCCGTAAGCGGTGAGCAGTTCTTC. This encodes CASSPTGQAVSGEQFF.

The chain carries TRBV12-3 or TRBV12-4 and TRBJ2-7; D remains unclear. The CDR3 covers 16 residues. The V end lost 4 bases, the J end lost 7 bases, and 23 bases lay between the germline ends. The CDR3: CASSSPTTDLAREQYF. The CDR3 DNA sequence: TGTGCCAGCAGTTCCCCGACGACTGACCTTGCGCGAGAGCAGTACTTC.

This clonotype occurred a few times. The V gene is TRBV5-1, the J gene TRBJ2-6; D tentatively fits TRBD1 or TRBD2 (5 bases each). Germline values: CDR1 SGHRS, CDR2 YFSETQ. This CDR3 spans 16 amino acids. Trimming removed 2 bases at V and 0 bases at J, with 9 bases between. CDR3 loop: CASSFGTSSGANVLTF. The CDR3 DNA follows: TGCGCCAGCAGCTTTGGGACCAGCTCTGGGGCCAACGTCCTGACTTTC.

This chain connects TRBV3-1 to TRBJ2-3, with no clear D. Trimming removed 1 base from V and 1 base from J, with 9 bases in between. Germline V gives CDR1 LGHDT, CDR2 YNNKEL (reference sequence). The CDR3 length is 15 residues. CDR3 sequence: CASSQGLARTDTQYF. The CDR3 bases are TGTGCCAGCAGCCAAGGGCTGGCCCGCACAGATACGCAGTATTTT.

This clonotype was picked up many times. The V gene is TRBV4-2, the J gene TRBJ2-5; perhaps TRBD1 as D (6 bases). This CDR3 comprises 16 residues. Germline CDR1 and CDR2: LGHNA and YNFKEQ. Trimming removed 0 bases at V and 5 bases at J, with 16 bases between. CDR3 bases: TGTGCCAGCAGCCAAGATCTTGCAGGGGAGCTTGAGACCCAGTACTTC. Translation gives CASSQDLAGELETQYF.

The V call is TRBV20-1, the J call TRBJ2-1, with D uncertain. This CDR3 is built from 14 residues. Trimming took off 5 bases at V and 4 bases at J, with 15 bases between the two ends. In germline, CDR1 is DFQATT, CDR2 SNEGSKA (reference sequence). The DNA for the CDR3 is TGCAGTGCTGCCCCCTCAGTAGGATACAATGAGCAGTTCTTC. Translation: CSAAPSVGYNEQFF.

J is TRBJ2-1 and V is TRBV5-4; tentatively, D is TRBD2 (6 bases). Germline assignment: CDR1 SGHNT and CDR2 YYREEE (reference sequence). Trimming took 1 base from V and 9 from J, leaving 14 bases between them. There are 14 residues in the CDR3. This CDR3 is CASSLTSQLGEQFF. DNA of the CDR3: TGTGCCAGCAGCTTGACTAGCCAACTGGGTGAGCAGTTCTTC.